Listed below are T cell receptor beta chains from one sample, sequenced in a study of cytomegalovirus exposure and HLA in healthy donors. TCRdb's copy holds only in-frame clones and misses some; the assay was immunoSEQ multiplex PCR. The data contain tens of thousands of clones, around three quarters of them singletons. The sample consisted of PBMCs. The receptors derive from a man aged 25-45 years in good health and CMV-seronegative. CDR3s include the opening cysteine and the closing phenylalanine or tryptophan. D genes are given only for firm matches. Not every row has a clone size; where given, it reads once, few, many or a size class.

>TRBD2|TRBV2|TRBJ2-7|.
TGTGCCAGCAGTGCCCTGGTTAGCGGGAGTGGCGAGCAGTACTTC
CASSALVSGSGEQYF
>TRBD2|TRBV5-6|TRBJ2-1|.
TGTGCCAGCAGCCCCCGACTAGCGGGAGTTTGGAATGAGCAGTTCTTC
CASSPRLAGVWNEQFF
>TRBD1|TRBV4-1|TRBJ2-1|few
TGCGCCAGCAGCCCGACCGGGACAGGGGGCCATGAGCAGTTCTTC
CASSPTGTGGHEQFF
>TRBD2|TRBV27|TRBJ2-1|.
TGTGCCAGCAGTTTACAAGCGGGAGGCTCCTACAATGAGCAGTTCTTC
CASSLQAGGSYNEQFF
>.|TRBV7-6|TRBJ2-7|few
TGTGTCAGCAGCAGAGGACACAACTACGAGCAGTACTTC
CVSSRGHNYEQYF
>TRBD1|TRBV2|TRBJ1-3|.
TGTGCCAGCAGTGAGGACAGGGTTGGAAACACCATATATTTT
CASSEDRVGNTIYF
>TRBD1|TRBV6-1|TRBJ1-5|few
TGTGCCACCCGACGGGGACAGGGAATCGCGGAGCCCCAGCATTTT
CATRRGQGIAEPQHF
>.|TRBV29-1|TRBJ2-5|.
TGCAGCGTTGAAGATCGCCGGGGGACCCAGTACTTC
CSVEDRRGTQYF
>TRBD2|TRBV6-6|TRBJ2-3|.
TGTGCCAGCAGTGGACTAGCGGGAGTTTTCGTAGATACGCAGTATTTT
CASSGLAGVFVDTQYF
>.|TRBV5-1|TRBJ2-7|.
TGCGCCAGCAGCACACCCTCCGGGCGAGAGGGCTCCTACGAGCAGTACTTC
CASSTPSGREGSYEQYF
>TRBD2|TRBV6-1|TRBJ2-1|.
TGTGCCAGCAGTGTGGTAGCGGGACTCCCCAATTACAATGAGCAGTTCTTC
CASSVVAGLPNYNEQFF
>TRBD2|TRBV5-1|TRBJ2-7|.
TGCGCCAGCAGCACGACTAGCGGGAAGTTCTACGAGCAGTACTTC
CASSTTSGKFYEQYF
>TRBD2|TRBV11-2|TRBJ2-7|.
TGTGCCAGCAGCCTTACTAGCGGGAGTTGGTACGAGCAGTACTTC
CASSLTSGSWYEQYF
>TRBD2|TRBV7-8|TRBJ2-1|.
TGTGCCAGCAGCCCCCTAGCGGACCGCTCCTACAATGAGCAGTTCTTC
CASSPLADRSYNEQFF
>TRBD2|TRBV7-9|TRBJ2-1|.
TGTGCCAGCAGCTTAGATCCTAGCGGGAATGAGCAGTTCTTC
CASSLDPSGNEQFF
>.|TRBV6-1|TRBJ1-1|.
TGTGCCAGCAGTGAGGAGGGGACGAACACTGAAGCTTTCTTT
CASSEEGTNTEAFF
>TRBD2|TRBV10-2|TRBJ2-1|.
TGCGCCAGCAGTGAGTCGCGGGGAGGGGATATTGGCAATGAGCAGTTCTTC
CASSESRGGDIGNEQFF
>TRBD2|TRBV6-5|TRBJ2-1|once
TGTGCCAGCAGTCAAGGACTAGCCCATAGGGTAAAGTTCTTC
CASSQGLAHRVKFF
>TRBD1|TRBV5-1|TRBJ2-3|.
TGCGCCAGCAGCTTGGGGGGACAGGGGGATTCGCAGTATTTT
CASSLGGQGDSQYF
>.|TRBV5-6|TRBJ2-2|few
TGTGCCAGCAGCTTGGGGTCGAGTTGGGGGGGCCTAAACACCGGGGAGCTGTTTTTT
CASSLGSSWGGLNTGELFF
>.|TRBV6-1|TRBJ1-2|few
TGTGCCAGCAGTGAAGCGGCAGGGGCTAACTATGGCTACACCTTC
CASSEAAGANYGYTF
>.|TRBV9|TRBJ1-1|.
TGTGCCAGCACCCCTCGGGGGTCCACTGAAGCTTTCTTT
CASTPRGSTEAFF
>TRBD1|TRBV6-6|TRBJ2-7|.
TGTGCCAGCAGTCTACAGGGGGCGCATTCCTACGAGCAGTACTTC
CASSLQGAHSYEQYF
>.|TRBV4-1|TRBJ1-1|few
TGCGCCAGCAGCCAAGCTCCAGGGGCGAACACTGAAGCTTTCTTT
CASSQAPGANTEAFF
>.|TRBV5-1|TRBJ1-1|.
TGCGCCAGCAGCTTGTCTTGGGAGGGTAAAGTCACTGAAGCTTTCTTT
CASSLSWEGKVTEAFF
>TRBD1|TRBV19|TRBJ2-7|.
TGTGCCAGTAGTATATCGGGACAGGGGGCCTACGAGCAGTACTTC
CASSISGQGAYEQYF
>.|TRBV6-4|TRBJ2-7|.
TGTGCCAGCAGTGTAGGTGGAGGCTACGAGCAGTACTTC
CASSVGGGYEQYF